This T cell receptor beta chain was sequenced in a study of blood T cell repertoires in COVID-19. About the study: Collection of acute and convalescent COVID-19 samples took place in the United States, Italy and Spain. T cells, B-cell-depleted T cells, or PBMCs provided the cDNA or gDNA that served as material.

Authors' data handling: Researchers report that nucleated cell counts were estimated from reference gene primer amplification. The assay was immunoSEQ multiplex PCR, and TCRdb's table has in-frame clones only and misses some. V, J and clone size reflect that table, while D and trimming were determined from the DNA. Of 75,000 to 80,000 clones in the sample, roughly 90% were seen once. Sequenced: peripheral blood. This sequence was found in a human donor in a cohort sampled during active COVID-19.

The CDR3 protein is CATAPRGSYNEQFF. The CDR3 bases are TGTGCCACAGCCCCACGGGGTTCCTACAATGAGCAGTTCTTC. This chain connects TRBV24-1 to TRBJ2-1; maybe TRBD2 (5 bases). Germline V lookup: CDR1 KGHDR, CDR2 SFDVKD. The CDR3 runs to 14 residues. The ends were cut back, 10 bases at V and 1 base at J, with 13 bases in the middle.